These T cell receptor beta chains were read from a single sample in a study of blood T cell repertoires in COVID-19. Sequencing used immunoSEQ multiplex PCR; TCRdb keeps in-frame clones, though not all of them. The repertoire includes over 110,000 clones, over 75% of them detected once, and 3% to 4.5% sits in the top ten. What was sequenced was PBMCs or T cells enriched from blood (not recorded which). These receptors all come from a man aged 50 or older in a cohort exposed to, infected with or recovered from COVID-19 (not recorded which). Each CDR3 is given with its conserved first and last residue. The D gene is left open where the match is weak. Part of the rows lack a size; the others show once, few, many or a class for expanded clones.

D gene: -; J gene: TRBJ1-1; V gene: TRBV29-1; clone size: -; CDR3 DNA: TGCAGCGTTGACGGTGGGAACACTGAAGCTTTCTTT; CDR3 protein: CSVDGGNTEAFF
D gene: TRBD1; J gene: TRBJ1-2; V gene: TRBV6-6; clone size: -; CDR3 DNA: TGTGCCAGCAGTTACTTATACAGGGGGCCCGCTGGCTACACCTTC; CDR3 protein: CASSYLYRGPAGYTF
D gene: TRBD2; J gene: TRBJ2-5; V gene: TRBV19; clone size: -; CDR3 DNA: TGTGCCAGTAGTCTTGAGACTAGCGCGTACCAAGAGACCCAGTACTTC; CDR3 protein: CASSLETSAYQETQYF
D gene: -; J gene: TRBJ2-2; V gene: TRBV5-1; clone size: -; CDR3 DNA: TGCGCCAGCAGCCGCCAGGACACCGGGGAGCTGTTTTTT; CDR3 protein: CASSRQDTGELFF
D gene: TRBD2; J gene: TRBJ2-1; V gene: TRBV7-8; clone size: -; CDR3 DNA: TGTGCCAGCAGCCCGCTAGCGGGGGACAATGAGCAGTTCTTC; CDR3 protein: CASSPLAGDNEQFF
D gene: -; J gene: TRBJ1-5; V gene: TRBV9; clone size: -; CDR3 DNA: TGTGCCAGCAGCGTAGGGCATAGCAATCAGCCCCAGCATTTT; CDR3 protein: CASSVGHSNQPQHF
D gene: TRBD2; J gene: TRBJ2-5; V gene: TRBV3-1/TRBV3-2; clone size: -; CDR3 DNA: TGTGCCAGCAGCAGCCCGGGACTAGCGTACCAAGAGACCCAGTACTTC; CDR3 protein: CASSSPGLAYQETQYF
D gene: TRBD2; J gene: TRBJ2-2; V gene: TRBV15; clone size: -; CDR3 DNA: TGTGCCACCAGCAGGCCCGGCGGGGGGCGGACCGGGGAGCTGTTTTTT; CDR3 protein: CATSRPGGGRTGELFF
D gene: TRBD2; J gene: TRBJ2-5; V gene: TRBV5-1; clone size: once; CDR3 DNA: TGCGCCAGCAGTAATAGCGGGAGACCGGTCGGAGAGACCCAGTACTTC; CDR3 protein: CASSNSGRPVGETQYF
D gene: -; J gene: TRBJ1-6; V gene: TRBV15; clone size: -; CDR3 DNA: TGTGCCACCAGCAGAGACAGGGTGAATTCACCCCTCCACTTT; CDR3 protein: CATSRDRVNSPLHF
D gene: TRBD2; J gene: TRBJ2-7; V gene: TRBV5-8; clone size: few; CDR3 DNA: TGTGCCAGCACCTTCGGGACTAGCGGCTCCTACGAGCAGTACTTC; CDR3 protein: CASTFGTSGSYEQYF
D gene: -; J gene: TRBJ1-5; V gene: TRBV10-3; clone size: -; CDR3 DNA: TGTGCCATCAGTGTAACAGAGAATCAGCCCCAGCATTTT; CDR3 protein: CAISVTENQPQHF
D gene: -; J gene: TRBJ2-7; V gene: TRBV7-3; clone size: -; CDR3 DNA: TGTGCCAGCAGTCCCGGCGGCGGCCCTCCGGACGAGCAGTACTTC; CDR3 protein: CASSPGGGPPDEQYF
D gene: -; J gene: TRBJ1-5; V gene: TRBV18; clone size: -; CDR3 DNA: TGTGCCAGCTCACCGGCAGGGGATCAGCCCCAGCATTTT; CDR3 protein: CASSPAGDQPQHF
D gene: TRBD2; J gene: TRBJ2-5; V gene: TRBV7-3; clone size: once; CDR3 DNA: TGTGCCAGCAGCCGTGGGACTATCGGACAAGAGACCCAGTACTTC; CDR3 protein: CASSRGTIGQETQYF
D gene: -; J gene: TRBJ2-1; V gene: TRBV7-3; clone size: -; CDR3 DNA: TGTGCCAGCAGCACCTCTTTAGAGGTTGAGCAGTTCTTC; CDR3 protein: CASSTSLEVEQFF
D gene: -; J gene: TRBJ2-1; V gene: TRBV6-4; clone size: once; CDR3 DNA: TGTGCCAGCAGTGAGGTAGCGAGCTCCTACAATGAGCAGTTCTTC; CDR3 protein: CASSEVASSYNEQFF
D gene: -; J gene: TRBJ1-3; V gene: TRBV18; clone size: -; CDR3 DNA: TGTGCCAGCTCACCACCGAACACAGCCTCTGGAAACACCATATATTTT; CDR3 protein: CASSPPNTASGNTIYF
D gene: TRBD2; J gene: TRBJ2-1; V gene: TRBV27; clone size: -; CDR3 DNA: TGTGCCAGCAGTGACGCGGGAGCCAACAATGAGCAGTTCTTC; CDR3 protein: CASSDAGANNEQFF
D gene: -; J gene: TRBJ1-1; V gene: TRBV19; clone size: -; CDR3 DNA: TGTGCCAGTAGTTGGGGGGGCTACACTGAAGCTTTCTTT; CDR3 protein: CASSWGGYTEAFF
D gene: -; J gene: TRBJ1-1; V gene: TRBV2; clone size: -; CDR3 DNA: TGTGCCAGCAGCAACTACAGGAACTCTGAAGCTTTCTTT; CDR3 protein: CASSNYRNSEAFF
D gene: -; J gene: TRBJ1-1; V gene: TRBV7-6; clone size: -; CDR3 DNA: TGTGCCAGCAGCTTACCGGGGGGCCTCGGCCCCACTGAAGCTTTCTTT; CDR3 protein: CASSLPGGLGPTEAFF
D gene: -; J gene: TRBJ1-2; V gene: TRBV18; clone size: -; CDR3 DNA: TGTGCCAGCTCACCACCAGGCGGGTCCTATGGCTACACCTTC; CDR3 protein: CASSPPGGSYGYTF
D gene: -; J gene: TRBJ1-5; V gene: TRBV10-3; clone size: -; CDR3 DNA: TGTGCCATCAGTGAGCAAGGGGGAAATCAGCCCCAGCATTTT; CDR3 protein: CAISEQGGNQPQHF
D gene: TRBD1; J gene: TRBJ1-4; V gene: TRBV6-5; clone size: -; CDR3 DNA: TGTGCCAGCAGTCCCGGGGACAGAAATGAAAAACTGTTTTTT; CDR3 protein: CASSPGDRNEKLFF
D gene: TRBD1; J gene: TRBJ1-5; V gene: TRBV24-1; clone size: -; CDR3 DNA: TGTGCCACCAGCGGGACAGGGTATCAGCCCCAGCATTTT; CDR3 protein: CATSGTGYQPQHF
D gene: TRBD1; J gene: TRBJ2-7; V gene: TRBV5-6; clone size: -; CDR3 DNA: TGTGCCAGCTCATCCCGGTTGACAGGGGGCTACGAGCAGTACTTC; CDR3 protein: CASSSRLTGGYEQYF
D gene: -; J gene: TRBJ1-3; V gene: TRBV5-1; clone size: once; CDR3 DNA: TGCGCCAGCAGCTTGGCCGGGGTTGGAAACACCATATATTTT; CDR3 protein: CASSLAGVGNTIYF
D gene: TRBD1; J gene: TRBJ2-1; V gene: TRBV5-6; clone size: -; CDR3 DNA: TGTGCCAGCAGTTTGTCGTTAGGACAGGGTGTCAGCAATGAGCAGTTCTTC; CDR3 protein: CASSLSLGQGVSNEQFF
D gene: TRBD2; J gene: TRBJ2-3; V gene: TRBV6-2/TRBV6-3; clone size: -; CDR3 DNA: TGTGCCAGCAGTTTCCCCCTCCTAGCGGAACTCACAGATACGCAGTATTTT; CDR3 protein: CASSFPLLAELTDTQYF
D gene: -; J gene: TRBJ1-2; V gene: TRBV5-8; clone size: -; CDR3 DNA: TGTGCCAGCCTAGTTTGGTCAGCTGGCTACACCTTC; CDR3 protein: CASLVWSAGYTF
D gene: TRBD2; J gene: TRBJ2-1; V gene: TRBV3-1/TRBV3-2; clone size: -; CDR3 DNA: TGTGCCAGCAGCCAGAGCCGTAGCGGGACTAGCGAAAATGAGCAGTTCTTC; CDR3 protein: CASSQSRSGTSENEQFF
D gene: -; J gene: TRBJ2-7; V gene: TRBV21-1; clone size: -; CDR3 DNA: TGTGCCAGCAAATTTAGGACAGGGGGCCCCGTAAGCTCCTACGAGCAGTACTTC; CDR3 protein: CASKFRTGGPVSSYEQYF
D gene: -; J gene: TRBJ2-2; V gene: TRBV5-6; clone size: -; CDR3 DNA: TGTGCCAGCAGCTTGACGACGCACAGGTCAACGAACACCGGGGAGCTGTTTTTT; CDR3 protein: CASSLTTHRSTNTGELFF
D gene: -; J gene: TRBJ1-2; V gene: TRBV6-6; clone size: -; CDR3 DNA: TGTGCCAGCACCTCGGTCTATGGCTACACCTTC; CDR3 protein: CASTSVYGYTF
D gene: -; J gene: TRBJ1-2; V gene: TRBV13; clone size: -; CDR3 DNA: TGTGCCAGCAGCCTAGGGCGGACAGACTCTAACTATGGCTACACCTTC; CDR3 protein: CASSLGRTDSNYGYTF
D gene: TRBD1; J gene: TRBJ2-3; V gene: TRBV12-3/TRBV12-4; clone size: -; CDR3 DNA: TGTGCCAGCAGCCCCGGGACAGGGATGCAGTATTTT; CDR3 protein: CASSPGTGMQYF
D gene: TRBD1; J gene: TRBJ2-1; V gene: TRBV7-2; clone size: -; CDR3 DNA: TGTGCCAGCAGGAAACAGGGGGCCCGATACAATGAGCAGTTCTTC; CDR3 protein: CASRKQGARYNEQFF
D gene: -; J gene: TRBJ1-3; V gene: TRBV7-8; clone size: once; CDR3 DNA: TGTGCCAGCAGCCCCCGACACTCTGGAAACACCATATATTTT; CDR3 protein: CASSPRHSGNTIYF
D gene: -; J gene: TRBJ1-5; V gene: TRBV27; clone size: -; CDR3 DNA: TGTGCCAGCAGTTTCCGTAGCAATCAGCCCCAGCATTTT; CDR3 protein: CASSFRSNQPQHF
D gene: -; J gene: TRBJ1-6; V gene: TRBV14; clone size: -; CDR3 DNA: TGTGCCAGCAGCCAAGAAGTCGGGAATTCACCCCTCCACTTT; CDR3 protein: CASSQEVGNSPLHF
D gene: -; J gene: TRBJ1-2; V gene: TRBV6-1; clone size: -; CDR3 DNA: TGTGCCAGCAGTGAAGGGGGGCTTCACGGCTACACCTTC; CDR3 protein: CASSEGGLHGYTF
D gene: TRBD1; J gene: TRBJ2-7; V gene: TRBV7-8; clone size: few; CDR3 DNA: TGTGCCAGCAGCTTAGGGTTGGGACAGCTGTTCGAGCAGTACTTC; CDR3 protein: CASSLGLGQLFEQYF
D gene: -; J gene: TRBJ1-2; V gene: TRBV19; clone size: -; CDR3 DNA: TGTGCTGAGAGGGAACCCCTTTATGGCTACACCTTC; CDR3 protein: CAEREPLYGYTF
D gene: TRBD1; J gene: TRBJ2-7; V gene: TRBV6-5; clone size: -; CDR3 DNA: TGTGCCGTAAGTAGGGGGACAGGGGACGAGCAGTACTTC; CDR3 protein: CAVSRGTGDEQYF
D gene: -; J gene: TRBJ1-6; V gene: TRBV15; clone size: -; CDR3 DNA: TGTGCCACCAGCAGCCTCCAGGGCTCACCCCTCCACTTT; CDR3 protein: CATSSLQGSPLHF
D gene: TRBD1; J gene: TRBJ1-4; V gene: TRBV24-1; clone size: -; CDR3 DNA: TGTGCCACCAGTGGGACAGGGGGCAATGAAAAACTGTTTTTT; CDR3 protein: CATSGTGGNEKLFF
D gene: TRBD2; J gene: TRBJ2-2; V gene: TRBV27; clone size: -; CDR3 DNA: TGTGCCAGCCGTGCAGCTAGCGGGGGGAAGGGGGAGCTGTTTTTT; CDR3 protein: CASRAASGGKGELFF
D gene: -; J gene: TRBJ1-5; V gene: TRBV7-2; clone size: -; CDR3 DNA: TGTGCCAGCAGCTTAGCCACATCGAACAATCAGCCCCAGCATTTT; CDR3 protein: CASSLATSNNQPQHF